A single sample gave rise to the 20 T cell receptor beta chains below, sequenced in a study of cytomegalovirus exposure and HLA in healthy donors. Sequencing was performed with immunoSEQ multiplex PCR; in TCRdb, only in-frame clones are kept and a portion is missing. The profile shows under 400,000 clones, roughly 88% of them singletons. What was sequenced was PBMCs. These receptor sequences come from a man aged 30 to 39 in good health and CMV-seronegative.

V usage is TRBV11-3 and J usage is TRBJ2-2; D unclear. The CDR3 is made up of 14 amino acids. Germline CDR1 and CDR2: SGHNT and YENEEA. The V end lost 5 bases, the J end lost 1 base, and 8 bases lay between the germline ends. The CDR3 DNA is TGTGCCAGCAGCCCCTTAGTGAACACCGGGGAGCTGTTTTTT. It is translated as CASSPLVNTGELFF.

The gene calls are TRBV7-9 and TRBJ2-7; the D gene is possibly TRBD1 (5 bases). The CDR3 spans 14 residues. Germline-derived CDR1 and CDR2 are SEHNR and FQNEAQ (reference sequence). The V and J ends lost 8 bases and 0 bases respectively, with 14 bases between them. The CDR3 sequence: CASALGRDSYEQYF. Written as DNA, the CDR3 is TGTGCCAGCGCCCTCGGCAGGGACTCCTACGAGCAGTACTTC.

This clone was detected once. This chain links TRBV19 with TRBJ2-7; 7 bases line up with TRBD2. Germline assignment: CDR1 LNHDA and CDR2 SQIVND (reference sequence). V was clipped by 3 bases and J by 2 bases; unmatched bases: 1. The CDR3 runs to 13 residues. The CDR3 DNA follows: TGTGCCAGTAGTATGCGGGGGACCTACGAGCAGTACTTC. This gives the protein CASSMRGTYEQYF. Complete variable domain (other parts from reference TRBV19 and TRBJ2-7): DGGITQSPKYLFRKEGQNVTLSCEQNLNHDAMYWYRQDPGQGLRLIYYSQIVNDFQKGDIAEGYSVSREKKESFPLTVTSAQKNPTAFYLCASSMRGTYEQYFGPGTRLTVT.

This chain links TRBV6-5 with TRBJ1-6; D not resolved. The ends were cut back, 5 bases at V and 13 bases at J, with 9 bases in the middle. This CDR3 is 11 amino acids long. Germline CDR1 MNHEY, CDR2 SVGAGI. CDR3: CASSEVGPLHF. In DNA, the CDR3 is TGTGCCAGCAGTGAGGTGGGTCCCCTCCACTTT.

The chain recombines TRBV5-5 with TRBJ1-1; TRBD1 might be the D (6 bases). Trimming removed 3 bases at V and 3 bases at J, with 9 bases between. In germline, CDR1 is SGHKS, CDR2 YYEKEE (reference sequence). The CDR3 totals 13 residues. The DNA for the CDR3 is TGTGCCAGCAGCTGGGGGACACACACTGAAGCTTTCTTT. It yields the protein CASSWGTHTEAFF.

The genes are TRBV19 and TRBJ1-5; TRBD1 aligns across 9 bases. Trimming took 5 bases from V and 6 from J; bases not matched to a gene: 20. CDR1 and CDR2 (germline): LNHDA, SQIVND (reference sequence). CDR3 length: 19 residues. The CDR3 coding sequence is TGTGCCAGTAGTGACGGGACAGGGTACGTTTTTGTGTCGGGTCAGCCCCAGCATTTT. The encoded protein is CASSDGTGYVFVSGQPQHF.

This clone was found once. The chain links TRBV4-3 to TRBJ2-7; D is unclear. This CDR3 spans 13 amino acids. The germline gives CDR1 LGHNA, CDR2 YSLEER. The germline V and J ends were trimmed by 3 bases and 3 bases, with 9 bases remaining between them. CDR3 amino acids: CASSHSPYYEQYF. The CDR3 nucleotides are TGCGCCAGCAGCCATTCCCCGTACTACGAGCAGTACTTC.

In the case of this clone: The same CDR3 can be traced to other DNA sequences in this sample. The chain employs TRBV5-6 and TRBJ1-5, with 7 nucleotides matching TRBD1. V was pared by 4 bases and J by 7 bases, with 5 bases of the junction left unmatched. The CDR3 extends over 13 amino acids. Germline-derived CDR1 and CDR2 are SGHDT and YYEEEE. CDR3 region: CASSRDRAQPQHF. CDR3 sequence (DNA): TGTGCCAGCAGCCGAGACAGGGCACAGCCCCAGCATTTT. The variable domain in full, completed from reference TRBV5-6 and TRBJ1-5, reads DAGVTQSPTHLIKTRGQQVTLRCSPKSGHDTVSWYQQALGQGPQFIFQYYEEEERQRGNFPDRFSGHQFPNYSSELNVNALLLGDSALYLCASSRDRAQPQHFGDGTRLSIL.

This clone was seen more than once but under ten times. The chain combines TRBV13 with TRBJ2-3; tentative D call: TRBD2 (5 bases). Deletions cut 8 bases from V and 2 bases from J, with 14 bases between. Germline V gene data show CDR1 as PRHDT and CDR2 as FYEKMQ (reference sequence). This CDR3 is 14 amino acids long. The CDR3 loop is CASAAGIHTDTQYF. CDR3 in DNA: TGTGCCAGCGCCGCCGGGATTCACACAGATACGCAGTATTTT.

J is TRBJ2-7 and V is TRBV7-7; TRBD1 aligns across 9 bases. Trimming cost V 3 bases and J 2 bases; bases outside gene matches: 2. The CDR3 has 14 residues. Germline V gives CDR1 SSHAT, CDR2 FNYEAQ (reference sequence). CDR3 protein: CASSLGTGPYEQYF. Written as DNA, the CDR3 is TGTGCCAGCAGCTTGGGGACAGGGCCCTACGAGCAGTACTTC.

This clone was found a few times. V and J are TRBV2 and TRBJ1-2, with unresolved D. Between the trimmed V and J ends, which lost 2 bases and 1 base, there was a span of 8 bases. Germline V lookup: CDR1 SNHLY, CDR2 FYNNEI. The CDR3 is 14 residues long. Here the CDR3 DNA reads TGTGCCAGCAGTGAAAGCTGGAGTAACTATGGCTACACCTTC. It yields the protein CASSESWSNYGYTF.

This clone was observed once. V usage is TRBV6-1 and J usage is TRBJ2-7; TRBD1 is a possible D gene (6 bases). The V end lost 6 bases, the J end lost 2 bases, and 11 bases lay between the germline ends. Germline CDR1 is MNHNS and CDR2 is SASEGT. The CDR3 covers 13 residues. The CDR3 DNA follows: TGTGCCAGCAGCCGACAGGCTCCCTACGAGCAGTACTTC. It translates to CASSRQAPYEQYF.

The chain uses TRBV2 and TRBJ2-3; maybe TRBD2 (6 bases). This CDR3 region has 17 residues. Trimming cost V 5 bases and J 0 bases, with 18 bases left between them. Germline CDR1 SNHLY, CDR2 FYNNEI. The CDR3: CASSPPWGEASTDTQYF. CDR3 coding DNA: TGTGCCAGCAGTCCCCCATGGGGGGAAGCTAGCACAGATACGCAGTATTTT.

The chain joins TRBV15 to TRBJ1-3, with D unresolved. The V end lost 0 bases, the J end lost 0 bases, and 12 bases lay between the germline ends. CDR1 and CDR2 (germline): LNHNV, YYDKDF (reference sequence). The CDR3 sequence is 17 residues long. DNA for the CDR3: TGTGCCACCAGCAGAGATCTAGTCTTAAGCTCTGGAAACACCATATATTTT. As protein: CATSRDLVLSSGNTIYF.

The chain employs TRBV27 and TRBJ2-7, with 15 bases aligning to TRBD2. CDR3 length: 16 amino acids. The germline gives CDR1 MNHEY, CDR2 SMNVEV (reference sequence). Trimming removed 9 bases from V and 7 bases from J; junction bases left unmatched: 13. CDR3 DNA sequence: TGTGCCAGTCATCCAGGGGGACTAGCGGGGGGTTATGAGCAGTACTTC. Its protein product is CASHPGGLAGGYEQYF.

CDR3 bases: TGCGCCAGCAGCCAGGTGAAACAGGGACGAGAAAAACTGTTTTTT. Amino acid sequence: CASSQVKQGREKLFF. This rearrangement joins TRBV4-3 to TRBJ1-4; D may be TRBD1 (6 bases). Trimming took off 3 bases at V and 8 bases at J, with 16 bases between the two ends. This CDR3 has 15 amino acids. Germline V gives CDR1 LGHNA, CDR2 YSLEER.

This chain links TRBV25-1 with TRBJ2-7; 10 positions agree with TRBD2. The V gene's germline CDR1 is MGHDK and CDR2 SYGVNS. The CDR3 consists of 15 residues. Trimming cost V 10 bases and J 2 bases; bases outside gene matches: 11. CDR3 DNA sequence: TGTGCCACCCGGGCTAGCGGGGGAAATACCTACGAGCAGTACTTC. Its translation: CATRASGGNTYEQYF.

In this sample, this clone turned up once. The V and J genes are TRBV6-6 and TRBJ2-6; weak D call: TRBD1 (5 bases). Germline V gene sequence: CDR1 MNHNY, CDR2 SVGAGI (reference sequence). V lost 4 bases to trimming and J lost 4 bases, with 11 bases between them. The CDR3 runs to 15 residues. Written as DNA, the CDR3 is TGTGCCAGCAGTTTAAAGGGGATGGGGGCCAACGTCCTGACTTTC. It codes for CASSLKGMGANVLTF.

This chain connects TRBV10-1 to TRBJ2-7; a weak D match, TRBD2 (5 bases). Trimming cost V 2 bases and J 3 bases, with 5 bases left between them. Germline V gives CDR1 WNHNN, CDR2 SYGVQD (reference sequence). The CDR3 is made up of 12 amino acids. The CDR3, as DNA: TGCGCCAGCAGTGAGACTAGCTACGAGCAGTACTTC. Amino acids: CASSETSYEQYF.

This clone was seen a single time. The genes are TRBV21-1 and TRBJ2-7; the DNA was not used to check the table's D call, TRBD2. TRBV21-1 corresponds to a pseudogene. The CDR3 length is 15 residues. As DNA, the CDR3 is TGTGCCAGCAGCAAAGAGGAAGGAGACTCCTACGAGCAGTACTTC. It yields the protein CASSKEEGDSYEQYF.